The clone carrying this T cell receptor (beta chain) was recorded at least ten times. No antigen is known for it. The CDR3 is 16 amino acids. Germline-derived CDR1 and CDR2 are SGHVS and FQNEAQ. Trimming pared 5 bases from V and 0 bases from J, leaving 13 bases between. The data stem from a study of T cell repertoires in cytomegalovirus infection. Study in general: Public signatures in TCR beta pointed to CMV infection and matching HLA type.

TCRdb reprocessed the reads with MiXCR, giving one entry per CDR3 protein. In the table there are roughly 180,000 distinct CDR3 sequences, less than 25% of which are singletons. J is TRBJ1-4 and V is TRBV7-8; TRBD1 might be the D (5 bases). This sequence was found in a human donor in good health (CMV status not recorded). Some clones in this sample may be carry-over from other donors' samples. The input for sequencing was CD8+ T cells from cultured PBMCs, taken from culture after CMV antigen stimulation. This CDR3 is CASSPRTFTTNEKLFF. CDR3 DNA sequence: TGTGCCAGCAGCCCGAGGACATTCACAACTAATGAAAAACTGTTTTTT.